A single sample is the source of the 19 T cell receptor beta chains below, sequenced in a study of blood T cell repertoires in COVID-19 (dated by TCRdb to the early 2020s). Libraries came from the immunoSEQ multiplex PCR assay. This is the immuneACCESS table as TCRdb keeps it, with only in-frame sequences that have V and J called. A part of the clones is gone; compared with another copy, unresolved V genes explain less than half, and the rest is unexplained. A total of about 73,000 clones appear in this sample, about 80% of them only once. The leading ten clones occupy over 25% of the sample. Sequencing was done on a sample of peripheral blood. The receptors come from a human donor in a cohort sampled during active COVID-19.

The chain couples TRBV11-2 to TRBJ1-6, with 8 bases identical to TRBD1. The CDR3 runs to 16 residues. CDR1 is SGHAT, CDR2 FQNNGV, per germline. Losses at the gene ends were 5 bases for V and 2 bases for J; bases not matched to a gene: 5. The CDR3 DNA sequence: TGTGCCAGCAGCGATGACAGGGGTCCCTATAATTCACCCCTCCACTTT. It specifies CASSDDRGPYNSPLHF. Using reference TRBV11-2 and TRBJ1-6 for the parts outside the CDR3, the full variable domain is EAGVAQSPRYKIIEKRQSVAFWCNPISGHATLYWYQQILGQGPKLLIQFQNNGVVDDSQLPKDRFSAERLKGVDSTLKIQPAKLEDSAVYLCASSDDRGPYNSPLHFGNGTRLTVT.

This chain joins TRBV19 and TRBJ2-3; TRBD1 might be the D (5 bases). CDR3 length: 16 residues. Trimming shortened V by 0 bases and J by 4 bases, and 14 bases separated the two germline ends. The V gene's germline CDR1 is LNHDA and CDR2 SQIVND (reference sequence). This chain's CDR3 is CASSIEWQGKADTQYF. Written as DNA, the CDR3 is TGTGCCAGTAGTATAGAGTGGCAGGGAAAGGCAGATACGCAGTATTTT.

The chain is built from TRBV5-1 and TRBJ2-2, with D maybe TRBD1 (5 bases). The germline V gene encodes CDR1 SGHRS and CDR2 YFSETQ. V was pared by 0 bases and J by 1 base, with 10 bases between. The CDR3 runs 16 residues. DNA of the CDR3: TGCGCCAGCAGCTTGGACGGCAGGGTGAACACCGGGGAGCTGTTTTTT. Its protein is CASSLDGRVNTGELFF.

This sequence joins TRBV6-6 and TRBJ2-5; 7 nucleotides match TRBD1. From germline, CDR1 is MNHNY and CDR2 SVGAGI (reference sequence). V trimming: 6 bases; J trimming: 5 bases; junction bases outside the gene matches: 6. The CDR3 is made up of 13 amino acids. The CDR3 DNA sequence: TGTGCCAGCAGGCGACAGGGTCGGGAGACCCAGTACTTC. This translates into CASRRQGRETQYF.

At least ten counts were recorded for this clone. The rearrangement uses TRBV21-1 and TRBJ1-6; TRBD1, the table's D call, lacks a check against the DNA. TRBV21-1 is marked as a pseudogene. The CDR3 runs to 15 residues. The CDR3 protein is CASKGQGIYNSPLHF. CDR3 nucleotide sequence: TGTGCCAGTAAGGGACAGGGGATTTATAATTCACCCCTCCACTTT.

In its sample, this clone was seen a few times. V is TRBV4-2 and J is TRBJ2-1; no reliable D call. Trimming shortened V by 5 bases and J by 9 bases, and 8 bases separated the two germline ends. CDR3 length equals 11 residues. Germline CDR1 and CDR2: LGHNA and YNFKEQ. The CDR3 nucleotides are TGTGCCAGCAGCTCACTTTCTGAGCAGTTCTTC. Translated: CASSSLSEQFF.

V usage is TRBV28 and J usage is TRBJ2-1; 7 positions agree with TRBD1. The CDR3 runs 13 residues. The germline V gene encodes CDR1 MDHEN and CDR2 SYDVKM. V lost 6 bases and J lost 7; bases outside the gene matches: 6. The CDR3 sequence: CASRTTGSNEQFF. The CDR3 coding sequence is TGTGCCAGCAGGACGACAGGGTCGAATGAGCAGTTCTTC. Combining the CDR3 with reference TRBV28 and TRBJ2-1 gives the whole variable domain DVKVTQSSRYLVKRTGEKVFLECVQDMDHENMFWYRQDPGLGLRLIYFSYDVKMKEKGDIPEGYSVSREKKERFSLILESASTNQTSMYLCASRTTGSNEQFFGPGTRLTVL.

V gene TRBV27 combines with J gene TRBJ1-1, with TRBD1 as a possible D gene (5 bases). CDR1 MNHEY and CDR2 SMNVEV come from the germline V gene (reference sequence). This CDR3 is 14 amino acids long. V was clipped by 3 bases and J by 5 bases, with 13 bases between them. The CDR3 nucleotides are TGTGCCAGCAGTTTTGGCGGACATCAGACTGAAGCTTTCTTT. Translation: CASSFGGHQTEAFF.

This chain connects TRBV5-4 to TRBJ2-1, with TRBD1 identical over 10 bases. Germline V CDR1 and CDR2: SGHNT, YYREEE (reference sequence). V lost 4 bases, J lost 2 bases, and 6 bases stayed unmatched. There are 16 residues in the CDR3. CDR3 residues: CASSRGGQGAYNEQFF. As DNA, the CDR3 is TGTGCCAGCAGCCGCGGTGGACAGGGGGCCTACAATGAGCAGTTCTTC.

The chain carries TRBV4-2 and TRBJ2-1, with a weak D call TRBD2 (6 bases). CDR1 is LGHNA, CDR2 YNFKEQ, per germline. The CDR3 is made up of 15 amino acids. V lost 3 bases to trimming and J lost 6 bases, with 15 bases between them. DNA for the CDR3: TGTGCCAGCAGCCAGGACGGGGGAATACCCAATGAGCAGTTCTTC. This sequence encodes CASSQDGGIPNEQFF.

This chain joins TRBV28 and TRBJ2-3; possibly TRBD1 for D (7 bases). Looked up from germline, CDR1 is MDHEN and CDR2 is SYDVKM. The CDR3 runs 15 residues. V shed 5 bases and J shed 0 bases, with 12 bases lying between them. In DNA form, the CDR3 reads TGTGCCAGCAGTGCGACAGGGACTAGCACAGATACGCAGTATTTT. Translation gives CASSATGTSTDTQYF.

The genes are TRBV4-2 and TRBJ1-2; 7 nucleotides align to TRBD1. CDR1 LGHNA and CDR2 YNFKEQ come from the germline V gene. CDR3 size: 12 residues. V lost 3 bases to trimming and J lost 8 bases; unmatched junction nucleotides: 3. The CDR3 reads CASSHSGGGYTF. CDR3 sequence (DNA): TGTGCCAGCAGCCATTCAGGGGGAGGCTACACCTTC.

The chain links TRBV18 to TRBJ2-2; D gene uncertain. The ends were cut back, 1 base at V and 0 bases at J, with 9 bases in the middle. This CDR3 spans 16 amino acids. CDR1 and CDR2 from the germline V gene are KGHSH and LQKENI. The CDR3, as DNA: TGTGCCAGCTCACCACGCTCAGAAGCGAACACCGGGGAGCTGTTTTTT. Residues: CASSPRSEANTGELFF.

The rearrangement uses TRBV24-1 and TRBJ2-1, with a weak D call TRBD1 (6 bases). Germline V lookup: CDR1 KGHDR, CDR2 SFDVKD. The CDR3 has 16 amino acids. Trimming removed 0 bases at V and 2 bases at J, with 10 bases between. The DNA of the CDR3 is TGTGCCACCAGTGATTTGTCGGCAGGGGCCTACAATGAGCAGTTCTTC. Its protein is CATSDLSAGAYNEQFF.

CDR3 in amino acids: CASRPTGVGNGYGYTF. In DNA form, the CDR3 reads TGTGCCAGCAGACCGACAGGGGTTGGGAACGGCTATGGCTACACCTTC. The chain recombines TRBV7-9 with TRBJ1-2; 8 nucleotides agree with TRBD1. This CDR3 is built from 16 residues. The V segment lost 6 bases and the J segment 4 bases; nucleotides outside the gene matches: 13. Germline V lookup: CDR1 SEHNR, CDR2 FQNEAQ (reference sequence).

J is TRBJ2-7 and V is TRBV10-3, with 8 bases matching TRBD2. The CDR3 is made up of 14 amino acids. CDR1 and CDR2 from the germline V gene are ENHRY and SYGVKD. Trimming took 3 bases from V and 4 from J; bases not matched to a gene: 5. CDR3: CAISDFSGGYEQYF. The CDR3 nucleotides read TGTGCCATCAGTGACTTCAGCGGGGGATACGAGCAGTACTTC.

The chain uses TRBV7-9 and TRBJ1-4; D perhaps matches TRBD1 (6 bases). V shed 5 bases and J shed 8 bases, with 18 bases lying between them. CDR3 size: 15 residues. The V gene's germline CDR1 is SEHNR and CDR2 FQNEAQ (reference sequence). This CDR3 is CASSPEGGIGEKLFF. In nucleotides, the CDR3 is TGTGCCAGCAGCCCTGAGGGGGGGATTGGGGAAAAACTGTTTTTT.

This chain links TRBV7-9 with TRBJ2-7; 8 bases are a match to TRBD2. V lost 5 bases, J lost 3 bases, and 3 bases stayed unmatched. Germline V gene data show CDR1 as SEHNR and CDR2 as FQNEAQ (reference sequence). The CDR3 runs to 13 residues. CDR3 residues: CASSLTSGYEQYF. The CDR3, as DNA: TGTGCCAGCAGCCTTACTAGCGGCTACGAGCAGTACTTC.

The genes are TRBV4-2 and TRBJ2-1, with 10 positions matching TRBD2. The trim removed 0 bases at V and 7 bases at J, leaving 12 bases unmatched. This CDR3 is built from 18 residues. The germline V gene has CDR1 LGHNA and CDR2 YNFKEQ. The CDR3 DNA follows: TGTGCCAGCAGCCAAGAAAAGGTTGGAGCGGGGGGGCAAAATGAGCAGTTCTTC. Translating gives CASSQEKVGAGGQNEQFF.